This T cell receptor beta chain comes out of a study of tumor-infiltrating lymphocytes in oesophageal squamous cell carcinoma. The CDR3 runs to 12 residues. Trimming pared 6 bases from V and 2 bases from J, leaving 4 bases between. Germline V gene data show CDR1 as KGHSH and CDR2 as LQKENI. This clonotype was detected only a few times. One entry per CDR3 protein results from TCRdb running MiXCR on the PCR reads. The sample lists approximately 20,000 distinct CDR3 sequences; around 41% were seen once. Sequenced material: esophageal tumor tissue. The TCR was taken from a male donor with esophageal squamous cell carcinoma. The rearrangement uses TRBV18 and TRBJ2-2; unclear D gene. The CDR3 loop is CASSPNTGELFF. In DNA form, the CDR3 reads TGTGCCAGCTCCCCTAACACCGGGGAGCTGTTTTTT.